A single T cell receptor (beta chain) is shown here with its context. Its antigen is not identified. It was RNA transcripts that yielded the amplified TCR beta CDR3 regions. The HTBI primer set was used in a first-round RT-PCR of the TCR CDR3. TCRdb re-called the multiplex PCR reads with MiXCR, one entry per CDR3 protein. This sample has around 620,000 distinct CDR3 sequences, with roughly 50% found just once. Lactation, pregnancy, other autoimmune disease or uncontrolled infection excluded patients. This specimen belongs to a study of T cells in Graves' hyperthyroidism and ophthalmopathy. Study-level findings and limits: Most clonotypes expanded in the thyroid (above 0.001) were also present in blood.

The trim removed 1 base at V and 4 bases at J, leaving 3 bases unmatched. Per the germline V gene, CDR1 is SGHAT and CDR2 is FQNNGV. The CDR3 contains 15 residues. The sample consisted of peripheral blood or thyroid tissue (not recorded which). The clonotype originates from an adult woman with Graves' disease, either hyperthyroidism or ophthalmopathy (not recorded which). The chain couples TRBV11-2 to TRBJ2-7, with 11 bases identical to TRBD2. The DNA of the CDR3 is TGTGCCAGCAGCTTAGCACTAGCGGGAGATTACGAGCAGTACTTC. Translation gives CASSLALAGDYEQYF. The variable domain in full, with the rest retrieved from reference TRBV11-2 and TRBJ2-7, is EAGVAQSPRYKIIEKRQSVAFWCNPISGHATLYWYQQILGQGPKLLIQFQNNGVVDDSQLPKDRFSAERLKGVDSTLKIQPAKLEDSAVYLCASSLALAGDYEQYFGPGTRLTVT.